These 10 T cell receptor beta chains came from one sample sequenced in a study of cytomegalovirus exposure and HLA in healthy donors. Repertoires were generated with immunoSEQ multiplex PCR, while TCRdb's copy carries only in-frame clones and drops some. The sample has approximately 59,000 clones; about 91% are singletons. Sequences were obtained from PBMCs. Receptors originate from a young man in good health and CMV-seropositive.

This chain links TRBV15 with TRBJ1-2; weak D call: TRBD1 (5 bases). The CDR3 contains 14 residues. Germline values: CDR1 LNHNV, CDR2 YYDKDF (reference sequence). V lost 1 base and J lost 7, with 13 bases in between. The CDR3 is CATSRGVGVGGYTF. The CDR3 DNA reads as TGTGCCACCAGCAGAGGGGTAGGGGTGGGTGGCTACACCTTC.

This clone was counted once. The chain recombines TRBV27 with TRBJ1-1, with D possibly TRBD1 on 6 matching bases. The CDR3 spans 14 residues. Germline V gives CDR1 MNHEY, CDR2 SMNVEV (reference sequence). Trimming stripped 1 base from V and 1 base from J, with 7 bases between. The CDR3 spells CASSLWGRNTEAFF. CDR3 DNA sequence: TGTGCCAGCAGTTTATGGGGGCGGAACACTGAAGCTTTCTTT.

The chain employs TRBV5-1 and TRBJ2-5; TRBD2 aligns across 8 bases. The CDR3 spans 17 residues. After removal of 2 bases from V and 1 base from J, the junction contained 10 bases not matched to a gene. Germline CDR1 and CDR2: SGHRS and YFSETQ. The CDR3 bases are TGCGCCAGCAGCTTATTCGGTAGCGGGGCCTCCCAAGAGACCCAGTACTTC. Protein sequence: CASSLFGSGASQETQYF.

This clone came up many times. The V gene is TRBV19, the J gene TRBJ1-2; D unresolved. Germline V gene sequence: CDR1 LNHDA, CDR2 SQIVND (reference sequence). This CDR3 region has 15 residues. V lost 6 bases and J lost 0, with 14 bases in between. The CDR3 DNA sequence: TGTGCCAGTAGCCGACGTGAGGGCGCTAACTATGGCTACACCTTC. Translating gives CASSRREGANYGYTF. Full variable domain (rest looked up from reference TRBV19 and TRBJ1-2): DGGITQSPKYLFRKEGQNVTLSCEQNLNHDAMYWYRQDPGQGLRLIYYSQIVNDFQKGDIAEGYSVSREKKESFPLTVTSAQKNPTAFYLCASSRREGANYGYTFGSGTRLTVV.

The V call is TRBV5-4, the J call TRBJ2-1; TRBD2 is a possible D gene (6 bases). Germline CDR1 SGHNT, CDR2 YYREEE (reference sequence). The CDR3 is 14 amino acids. V lost 4 bases to trimming and J lost 5 bases, with 13 bases between them. The CDR3 loop is CASSTVPSDNEQFF. The CDR3 coding sequence is TGTGCCAGCAGCACAGTTCCTAGCGACAATGAGCAGTTCTTC.

The chain joins TRBV28 to TRBJ1-1; D is undetermined. Germline V gene lookup returns CDR1 MDHEN and CDR2 SYDVKM. Trimming took 5 bases from V and 1 from J, leaving 5 bases between them. The CDR3 spans 12 residues. The CDR3 loop reads CASSRGNTEAFF. The CDR3 DNA follows: TGTGCCAGCAGTCGAGGGAACACTGAAGCTTTCTTT.

The chain carries TRBV6-4 and TRBJ2-1, with 8 positions matching TRBD2. The CDR3 extends over 16 amino acids. The junction had 13 bases not matched to a gene; V was cut back by 0 bases and J by 12 bases. Germline lookup yields CDR1 MRHNA and CDR2 SNTAGT. The CDR3 sequence is CASSDSETSVSGSQFF. Here the CDR3 DNA reads TGTGCCAGCAGTGACTCGGAGACTAGCGTCTCCGGATCGCAGTTCTTC.

The chain has TRBV19 and TRBJ2-7; tentatively, D is TRBD2 (5 bases). CDR1 and CDR2 (germline): LNHDA, SQIVND (reference sequence). V was trimmed by 8 bases and J by 5 bases, leaving 19 bases between them. This CDR3 has 14 residues. This chain's CDR3 is CASAPTLVSHEQYF. CDR3 sequence (DNA): TGTGCCAGTGCTCCGACACTAGTCTCTCACGAGCAGTACTTC.

The V call is TRBV27, the J call TRBJ2-1, with 9 bases fitting TRBD2. The CDR3 is made up of 15 amino acids. With V trimmed by 5 bases and J by 4 bases, 6 bases remained unmatched. CDR1 is MNHEY and CDR2 is SMNVEV in the germline V gene (reference sequence). In DNA, the CDR3 is TGTGCCAGCAGTCTAACTAGCGGGCCTTACAATGAGCAGTTCTTC. It is translated as CASSLTSGPYNEQFF.

The chain is built from TRBV9 and TRBJ2-1, with D possibly being TRBD2 (5 bases). The germline CDR1 and CDR2 sequences are SGDLS and YYNGEE. Trimming cost V 4 bases and J 6 bases, with 14 bases left between them. The CDR3 runs 14 residues. CDR3 residues: CASSPRGLVNEQFF. CDR3 nucleotides: TGTGCCAGCAGCCCAAGAGGGCTAGTCAATGAGCAGTTCTTC.